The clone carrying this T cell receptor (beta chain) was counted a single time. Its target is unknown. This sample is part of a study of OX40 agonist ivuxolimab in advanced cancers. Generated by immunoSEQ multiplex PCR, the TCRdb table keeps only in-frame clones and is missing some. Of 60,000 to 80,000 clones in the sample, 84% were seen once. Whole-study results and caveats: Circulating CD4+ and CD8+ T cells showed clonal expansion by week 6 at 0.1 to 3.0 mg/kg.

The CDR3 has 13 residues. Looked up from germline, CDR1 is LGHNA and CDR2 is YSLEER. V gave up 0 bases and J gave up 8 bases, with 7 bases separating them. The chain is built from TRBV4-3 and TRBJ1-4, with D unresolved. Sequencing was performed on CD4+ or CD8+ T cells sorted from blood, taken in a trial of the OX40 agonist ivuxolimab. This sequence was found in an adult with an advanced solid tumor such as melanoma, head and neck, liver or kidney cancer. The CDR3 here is CASSQDSGEKLFF. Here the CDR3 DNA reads TGCGCCAGCAGCCAAGATAGTGGGGAAAAACTGTTTTTT.